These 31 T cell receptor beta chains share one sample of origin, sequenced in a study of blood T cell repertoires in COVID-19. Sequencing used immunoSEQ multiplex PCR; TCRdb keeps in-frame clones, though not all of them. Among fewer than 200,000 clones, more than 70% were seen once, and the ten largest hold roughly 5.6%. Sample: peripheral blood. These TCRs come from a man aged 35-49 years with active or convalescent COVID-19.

This chain's CDR3 is CAWSARGFSGANVLTF. CDR3 sequence (DNA): TGTGCCTGGAGTGCCCGGGGGTTCTCTGGGGCCAACGTCCTGACTTTC. The chain couples TRBV30 to TRBJ2-6; maybe TRBD2 (6 bases). V dropped 1 base and J dropped 0 bases, with 10 bases sitting between them. The CDR3 covers 16 residues. Germline values: CDR1 GTSNPN, CDR2 SVGIG (reference sequence).

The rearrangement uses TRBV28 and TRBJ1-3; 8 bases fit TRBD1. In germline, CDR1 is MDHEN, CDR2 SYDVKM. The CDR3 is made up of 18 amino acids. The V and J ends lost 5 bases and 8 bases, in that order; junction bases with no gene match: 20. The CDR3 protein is CASSLLLLADRAADTIYF. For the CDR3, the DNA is TGTGCCAGCAGTCTTCTCCTACTTGCGGACAGGGCGGCGGACACCATATATTTT.

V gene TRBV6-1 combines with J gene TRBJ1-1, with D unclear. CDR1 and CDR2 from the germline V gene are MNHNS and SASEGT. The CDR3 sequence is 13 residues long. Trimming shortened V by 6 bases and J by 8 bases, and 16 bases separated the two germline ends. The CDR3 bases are TGTGCCAGCAGCGAAACCGGAGGGAGGGAAGCTTTCTTT. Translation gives CASSETGGREAFF.

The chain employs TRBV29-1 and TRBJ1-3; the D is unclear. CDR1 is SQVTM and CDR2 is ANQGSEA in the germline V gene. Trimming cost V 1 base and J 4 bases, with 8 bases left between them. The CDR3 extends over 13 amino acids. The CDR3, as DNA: TGCAGCGTTGAAGGGGCGGGGGGAAACACCATATATTTT. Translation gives CSVEGAGGNTIYF.

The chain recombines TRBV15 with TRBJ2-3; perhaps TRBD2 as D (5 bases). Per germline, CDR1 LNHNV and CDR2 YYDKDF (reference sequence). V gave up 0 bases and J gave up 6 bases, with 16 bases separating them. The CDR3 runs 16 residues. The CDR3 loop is CATSRDGRRVYDTQYF. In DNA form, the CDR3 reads TGTGCCACCAGCAGAGATGGGAGAAGGGTTTACGATACGCAGTATTTT.

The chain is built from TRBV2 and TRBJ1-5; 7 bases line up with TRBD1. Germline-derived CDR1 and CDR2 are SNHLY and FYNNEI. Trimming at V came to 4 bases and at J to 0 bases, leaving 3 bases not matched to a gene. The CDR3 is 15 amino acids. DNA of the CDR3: TGTGCCAGCAGTGGACAGGGAACTAGCAATCAGCCCCAGCATTTT. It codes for CASSGQGTSNQPQHF.

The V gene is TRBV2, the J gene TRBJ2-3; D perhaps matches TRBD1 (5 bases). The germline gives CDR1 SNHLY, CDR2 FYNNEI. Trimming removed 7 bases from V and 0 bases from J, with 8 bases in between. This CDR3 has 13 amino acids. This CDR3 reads CASNRQSTDTQYF. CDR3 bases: TGTGCCAGCAATCGACAGAGCACAGATACGCAGTATTTT. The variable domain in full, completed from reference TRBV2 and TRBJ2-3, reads EPEVTQTPSHQVTQMGQEVILRCVPISNHLYFYWYRQILGQKVEFLVSFYNNEISEKSEIFDDQFSVERPDGSNFTLKIRSTKLEDSAMYFCASNRQSTDTQYFGPGTRLTVL.

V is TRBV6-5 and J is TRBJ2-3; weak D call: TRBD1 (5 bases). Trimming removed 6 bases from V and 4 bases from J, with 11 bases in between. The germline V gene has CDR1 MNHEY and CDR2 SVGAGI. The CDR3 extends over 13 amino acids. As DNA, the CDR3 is TGTGCCAGCAGCCAGACAGTATCAGATACGCAGTATTTT. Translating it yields CASSQTVSDTQYF.

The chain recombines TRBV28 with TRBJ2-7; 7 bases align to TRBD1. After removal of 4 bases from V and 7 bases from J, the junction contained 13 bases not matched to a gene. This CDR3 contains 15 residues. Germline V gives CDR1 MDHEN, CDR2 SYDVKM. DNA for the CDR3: TGTGCCAGCAGTTCAGCCGGGACAGCCTTTCGAGAGCAGTACTTC. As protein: CASSSAGTAFREQYF.

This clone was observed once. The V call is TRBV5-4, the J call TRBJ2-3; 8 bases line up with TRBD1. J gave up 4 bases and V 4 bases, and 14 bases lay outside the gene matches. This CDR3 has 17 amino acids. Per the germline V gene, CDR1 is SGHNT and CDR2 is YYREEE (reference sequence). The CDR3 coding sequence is TGTGCCAGCAGCAAGTCACAGGACAGGGATGGTGCAGATACGCAGTATTTT. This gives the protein CASSKSQDRDGADTQYF. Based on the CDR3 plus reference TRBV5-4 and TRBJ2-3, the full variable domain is ETGVTQSPTHLIKTRGQQVTLRCSSQSGHNTVSWYQQALGQGPQFIFQYYREEENGRGNFPPRFSGLQFPNYSSELNVNALELDDSALYLCASSKSQDRDGADTQYFGPGTRLTVL.

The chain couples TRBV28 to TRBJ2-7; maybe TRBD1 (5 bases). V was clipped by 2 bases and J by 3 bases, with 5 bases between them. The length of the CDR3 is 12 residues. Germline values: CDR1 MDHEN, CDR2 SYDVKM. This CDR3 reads CASSLQGYEQYF. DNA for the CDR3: TGTGCCAGCAGTTTACAGGGCTACGAGCAGTACTTC.

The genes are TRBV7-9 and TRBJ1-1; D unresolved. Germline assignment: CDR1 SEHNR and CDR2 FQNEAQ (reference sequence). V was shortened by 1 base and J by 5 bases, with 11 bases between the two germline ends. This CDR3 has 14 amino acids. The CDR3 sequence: CASSLVEVETEAFF. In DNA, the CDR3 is TGTGCCAGCAGCTTAGTTGAAGTGGAGACTGAAGCTTTCTTT. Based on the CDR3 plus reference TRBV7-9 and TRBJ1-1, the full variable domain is DTGVSQNPRHKITKRGQNVTFRCDPISEHNRLYWYRQTLGQGPEFLTYFQNEAQLEKSRLLSDRFSAERPKGSFSTLEIQRTEQGDSAMYLCASSLVEVETEAFFGQGTRLTVV.

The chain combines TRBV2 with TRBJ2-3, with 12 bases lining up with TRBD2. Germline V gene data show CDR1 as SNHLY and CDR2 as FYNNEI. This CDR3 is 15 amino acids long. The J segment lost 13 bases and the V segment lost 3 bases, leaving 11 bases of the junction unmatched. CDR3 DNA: TGTGCCAGCAGTGAGCGGTCTAGCGGGGGGGCAATTAAGTATTTT. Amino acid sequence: CASSERSSGGAIKYF.

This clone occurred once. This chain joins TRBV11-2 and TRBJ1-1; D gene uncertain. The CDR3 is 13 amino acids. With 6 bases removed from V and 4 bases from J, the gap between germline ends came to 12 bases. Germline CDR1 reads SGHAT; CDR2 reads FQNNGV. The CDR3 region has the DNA TGTGCCAGCAGACCGATTGGGCGCACTGAAGCTTTCTTT. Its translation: CASRPIGRTEAFF.

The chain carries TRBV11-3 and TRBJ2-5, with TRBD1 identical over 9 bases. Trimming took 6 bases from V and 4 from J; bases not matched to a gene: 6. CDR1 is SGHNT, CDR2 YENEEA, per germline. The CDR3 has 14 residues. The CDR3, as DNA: TGTGCCAGCAGTCGGGACAGGGAAGGAGAGACCCAGTACTTC. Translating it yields CASSRDREGETQYF.

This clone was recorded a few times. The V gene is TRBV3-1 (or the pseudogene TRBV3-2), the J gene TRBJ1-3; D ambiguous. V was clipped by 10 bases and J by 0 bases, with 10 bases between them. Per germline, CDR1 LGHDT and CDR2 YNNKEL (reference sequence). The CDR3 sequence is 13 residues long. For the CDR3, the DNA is TGTGCCACCGCCACGAGCTCTGGAAACACCATATATTTT. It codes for CATATSSGNTIYF.

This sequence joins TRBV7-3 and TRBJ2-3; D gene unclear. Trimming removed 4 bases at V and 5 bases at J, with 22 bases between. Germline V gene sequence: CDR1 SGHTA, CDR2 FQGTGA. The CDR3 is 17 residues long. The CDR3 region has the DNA TGTGCCAGCAGCTCTATCGCCCACCCGATCGATAAAGATACGCAGTATTTT. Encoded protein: CASSSIAHPIDKDTQYF.

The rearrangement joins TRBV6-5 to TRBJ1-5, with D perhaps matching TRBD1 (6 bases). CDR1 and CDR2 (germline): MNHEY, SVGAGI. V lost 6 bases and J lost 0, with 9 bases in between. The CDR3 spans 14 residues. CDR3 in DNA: TGTGCCAGCAGCAGGGGAGATAGCAATCAGCCCCAGCATTTT. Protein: CASSRGDSNQPQHF.

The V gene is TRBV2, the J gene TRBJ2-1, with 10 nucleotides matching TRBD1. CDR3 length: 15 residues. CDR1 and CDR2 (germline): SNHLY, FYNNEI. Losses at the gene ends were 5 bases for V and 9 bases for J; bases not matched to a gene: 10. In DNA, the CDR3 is TGTGCCAGCAGTACCCGGACAGGGGGGCCCAGTGAGCAGTTCTTC. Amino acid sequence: CASSTRTGGPSEQFF.

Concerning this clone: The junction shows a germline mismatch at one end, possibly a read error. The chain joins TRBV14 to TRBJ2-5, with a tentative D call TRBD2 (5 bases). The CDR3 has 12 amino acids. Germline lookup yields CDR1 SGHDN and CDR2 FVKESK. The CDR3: CASSQDLRAKHF. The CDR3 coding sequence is TGTGCCAGCAGCCAAGATTTGCGGGCTAAGCACTTC.

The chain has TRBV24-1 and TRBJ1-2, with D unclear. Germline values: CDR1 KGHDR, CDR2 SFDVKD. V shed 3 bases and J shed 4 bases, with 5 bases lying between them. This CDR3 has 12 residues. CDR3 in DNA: TGTGCCACCAGTGATCGAGGCTATGGCTACACCTTC. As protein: CATSDRGYGYTF.

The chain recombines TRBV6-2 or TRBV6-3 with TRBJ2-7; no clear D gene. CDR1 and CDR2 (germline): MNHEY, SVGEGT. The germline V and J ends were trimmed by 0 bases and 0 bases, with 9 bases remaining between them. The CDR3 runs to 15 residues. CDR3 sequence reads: CASSYSRSNSYEQYF. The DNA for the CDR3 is TGTGCCAGCAGTTACTCCAGGTCAAACTCCTACGAGCAGTACTTC.

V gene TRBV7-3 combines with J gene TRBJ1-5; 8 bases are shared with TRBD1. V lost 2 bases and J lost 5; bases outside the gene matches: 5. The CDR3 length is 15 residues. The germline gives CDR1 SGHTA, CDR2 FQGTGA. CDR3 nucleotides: TGTGCCAGCAGCTTATCTTCAGGGGGCGATCAGCCCCAGCATTTT. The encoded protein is CASSLSSGGDQPQHF.

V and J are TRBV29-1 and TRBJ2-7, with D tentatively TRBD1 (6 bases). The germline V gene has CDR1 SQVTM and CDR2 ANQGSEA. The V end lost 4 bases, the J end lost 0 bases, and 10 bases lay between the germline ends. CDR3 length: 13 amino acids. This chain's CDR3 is CSVVGDTSYEQYF. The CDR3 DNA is TGCAGCGTTGTGGGGGACACCTCCTACGAGCAGTACTTC.

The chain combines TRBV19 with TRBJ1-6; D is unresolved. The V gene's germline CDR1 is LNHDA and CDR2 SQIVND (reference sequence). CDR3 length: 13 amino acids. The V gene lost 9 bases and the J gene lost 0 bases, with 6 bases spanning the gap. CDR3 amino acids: CASEGSYNSPLHF. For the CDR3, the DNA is TGTGCCAGCGAGGGCTCCTATAATTCACCCCTCCACTTT.

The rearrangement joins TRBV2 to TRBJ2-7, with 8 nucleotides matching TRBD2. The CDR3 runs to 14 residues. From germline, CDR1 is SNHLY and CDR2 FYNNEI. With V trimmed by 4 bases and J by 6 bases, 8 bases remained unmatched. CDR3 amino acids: CASSVQRERSEQYF. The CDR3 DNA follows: TGTGCCAGCAGTGTACAGCGGGAGAGGTCCGAGCAGTACTTC.

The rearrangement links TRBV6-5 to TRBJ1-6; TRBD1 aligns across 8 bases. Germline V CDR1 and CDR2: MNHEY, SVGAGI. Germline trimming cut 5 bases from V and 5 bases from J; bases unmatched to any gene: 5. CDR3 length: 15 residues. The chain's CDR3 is CASSPGQVNNSPLHF. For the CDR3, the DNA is TGTGCCAGCAGTCCGGGACAGGTGAATAATTCACCCCTCCACTTT.

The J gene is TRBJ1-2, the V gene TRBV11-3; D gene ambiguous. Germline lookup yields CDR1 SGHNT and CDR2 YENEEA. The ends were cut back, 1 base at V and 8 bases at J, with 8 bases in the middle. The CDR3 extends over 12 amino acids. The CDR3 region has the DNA TGTGCCAGCAGCTTAGGTGGCCAAGGCTACACCTTC. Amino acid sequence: CASSLGGQGYTF.

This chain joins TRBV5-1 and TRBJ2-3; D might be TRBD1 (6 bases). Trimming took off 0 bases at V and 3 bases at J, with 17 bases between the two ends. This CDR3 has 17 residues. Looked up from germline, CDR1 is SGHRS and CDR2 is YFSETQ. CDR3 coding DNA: TGCGCCAGCAGCTTGGGGTTACGGGCAGGGGATACAGATACGCAGTATTTT. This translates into CASSLGLRAGDTDTQYF.

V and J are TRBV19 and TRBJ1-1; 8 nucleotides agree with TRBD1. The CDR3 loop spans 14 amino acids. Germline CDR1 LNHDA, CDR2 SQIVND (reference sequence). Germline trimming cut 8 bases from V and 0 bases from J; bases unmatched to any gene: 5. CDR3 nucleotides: TGTGCCAGTGGACAGGGCACTTTGAACACTGAAGCTTTCTTT. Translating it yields CASGQGTLNTEAFF.

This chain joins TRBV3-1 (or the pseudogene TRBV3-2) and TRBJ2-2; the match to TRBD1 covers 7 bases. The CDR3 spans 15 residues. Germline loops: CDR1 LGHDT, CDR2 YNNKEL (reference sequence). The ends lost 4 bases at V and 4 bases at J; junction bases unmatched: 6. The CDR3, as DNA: TGTGCCAGCAGCCCGAGGGGACAGCGCACCGGGGAGCTGTTTTTT. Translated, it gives CASSPRGQRTGELFF.